The rows below give T cell receptor beta chains drawn from one sample of a study of T cell responses to AZD1222 COVID-19 vaccine. TCRdb's copy holds only in-frame clones and misses some; the assay was immunoSEQ multiplex PCR. Of about 120,000 clones listed, around nine tenths are singletons. The sample in question was peripheral blood, obtained on day 0 of AZD1222 vaccination. Receptor source: an adult in good health. The CDR3 runs from the conserved cysteine through the conserved F or W. The order of the fields is V gene, J gene, CDR3 protein.

TRBV28	TRBJ2-7	CASSVWDAASYEQYF
TRBV19	TRBJ1-5	CATGMGQGLNQPQHF
TRBV28	TRBJ1-1	CASSLQGGSTEAFF
TRBV3-1/TRBV3-2	TRBJ2-7	CASSQGLAGYEQYF
TRBV6-2/TRBV6-3	TRBJ2-3	CASSLGTADTQYF
TRBV9	TRBJ2-1	CASSVVRGARYNEQFF
TRBV18	TRBJ1-3	CASSPPRGGTGNTIYF
TRBV7-3	TRBJ2-5	CASSLRALKTQYF
TRBV5-5	TRBJ1-1	CASTQLVRTGATEAFF
TRBV7-8	TRBJ2-1	CASSFLAAYNEQFF
TRBV19	TRBJ2-1	CASSAQVYNEQFF
TRBV24-1	TRBJ2-3	CATSDSRSSTDTQYF
TRBV28	TRBJ2-6	CASSPPGAGANVLTF
TRBV6-2/TRBV6-3	TRBJ1-3	CASSLSGTAGNTIYF
TRBV6-5	TRBJ1-6	CASRTDSVPLHF
TRBV5-1	TRBJ2-7	CASSSSDRAQAYEQYF